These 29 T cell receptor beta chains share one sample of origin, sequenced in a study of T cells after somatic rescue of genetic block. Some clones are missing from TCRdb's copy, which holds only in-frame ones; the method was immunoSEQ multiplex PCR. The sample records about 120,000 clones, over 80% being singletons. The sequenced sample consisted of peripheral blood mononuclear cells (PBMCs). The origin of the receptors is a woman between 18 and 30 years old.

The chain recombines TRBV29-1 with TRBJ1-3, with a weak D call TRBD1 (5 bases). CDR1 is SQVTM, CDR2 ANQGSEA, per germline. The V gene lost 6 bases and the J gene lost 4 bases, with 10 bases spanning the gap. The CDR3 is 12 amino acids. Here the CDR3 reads CSVPGRGNTIYF. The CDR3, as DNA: TGCAGCGTCCCGGGACGAGGAAACACCATATATTTT.

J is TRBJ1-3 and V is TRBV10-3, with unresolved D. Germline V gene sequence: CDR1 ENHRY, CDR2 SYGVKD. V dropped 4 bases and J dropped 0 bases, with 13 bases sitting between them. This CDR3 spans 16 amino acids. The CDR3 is CAISGTHQFSGNTIYF. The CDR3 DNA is TGTGCCATCAGTGGAACCCATCAGTTCTCTGGAAACACCATATATTTT.

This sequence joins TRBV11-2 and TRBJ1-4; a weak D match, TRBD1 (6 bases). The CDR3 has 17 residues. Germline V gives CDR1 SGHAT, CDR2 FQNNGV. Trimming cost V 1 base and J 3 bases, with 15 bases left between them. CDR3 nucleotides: TGTGCCAGCAGCTTAGGTCTGCACAGGGTCGCTAATGAAAAACTGTTTTTT. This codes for CASSLGLHRVANEKLFF.

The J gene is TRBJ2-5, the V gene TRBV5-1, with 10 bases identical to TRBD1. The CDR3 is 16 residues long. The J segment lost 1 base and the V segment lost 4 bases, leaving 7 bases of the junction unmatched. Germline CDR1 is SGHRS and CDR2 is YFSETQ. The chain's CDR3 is CASSNRDRGPQETQYF. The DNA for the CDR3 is TGCGCCAGCAGCAACCGGGACAGGGGACCCCAAGAGACCCAGTACTTC.

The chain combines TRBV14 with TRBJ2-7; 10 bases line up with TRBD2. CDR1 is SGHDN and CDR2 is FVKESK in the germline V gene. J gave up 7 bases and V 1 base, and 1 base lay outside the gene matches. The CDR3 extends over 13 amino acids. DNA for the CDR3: TGTGCCAGCAGCCAAGGACTAGCGGGTGAGCAGTACTTC. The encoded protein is CASSQGLAGEQYF.

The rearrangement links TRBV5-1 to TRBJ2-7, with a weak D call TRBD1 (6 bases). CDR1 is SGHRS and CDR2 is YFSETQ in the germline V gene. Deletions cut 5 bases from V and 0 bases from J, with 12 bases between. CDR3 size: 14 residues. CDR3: CASRPGRGSYEQYF. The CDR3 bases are TGCGCCAGCAGACCGGGCAGGGGCTCCTACGAGCAGTACTTC.

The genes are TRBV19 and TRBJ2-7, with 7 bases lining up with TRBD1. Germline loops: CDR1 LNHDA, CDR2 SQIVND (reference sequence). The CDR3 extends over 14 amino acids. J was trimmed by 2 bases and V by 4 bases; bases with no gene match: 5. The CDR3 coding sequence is TGTGCCAGTAGTACCCGGGACAGAGCCTACGAGCAGTACTTC. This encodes CASSTRDRAYEQYF.

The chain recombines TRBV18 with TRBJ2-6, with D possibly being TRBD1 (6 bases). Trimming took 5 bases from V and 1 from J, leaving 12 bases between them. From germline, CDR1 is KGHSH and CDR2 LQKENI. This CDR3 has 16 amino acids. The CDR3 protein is CASSETGQSGANVLTF. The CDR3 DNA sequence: TGTGCCAGCTCAGAAACAGGGCAGTCTGGGGCCAACGTCCTGACTTTC.

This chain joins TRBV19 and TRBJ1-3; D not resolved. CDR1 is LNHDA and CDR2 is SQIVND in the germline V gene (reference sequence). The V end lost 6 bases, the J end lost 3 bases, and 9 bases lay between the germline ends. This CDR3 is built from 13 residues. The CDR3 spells CASSASVGNTIYF. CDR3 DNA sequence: TGTGCCAGTAGCGCCTCAGTTGGAAACACCATATATTTT.

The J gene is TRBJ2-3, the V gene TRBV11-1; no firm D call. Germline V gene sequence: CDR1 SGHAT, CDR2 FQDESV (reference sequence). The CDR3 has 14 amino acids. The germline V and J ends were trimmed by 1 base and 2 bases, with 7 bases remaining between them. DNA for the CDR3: TGTGCCAGCAGCTTAGTGGTCACCACAGATACGCAGTATTTT. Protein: CASSLVVTTDTQYF.

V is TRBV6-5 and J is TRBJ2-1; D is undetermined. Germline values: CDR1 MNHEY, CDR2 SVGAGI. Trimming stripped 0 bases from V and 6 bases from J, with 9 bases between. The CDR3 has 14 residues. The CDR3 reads CASSYSPRTNEQFF. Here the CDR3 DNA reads TGTGCCAGCAGTTACTCCCCCCGGACCAATGAGCAGTTCTTC.

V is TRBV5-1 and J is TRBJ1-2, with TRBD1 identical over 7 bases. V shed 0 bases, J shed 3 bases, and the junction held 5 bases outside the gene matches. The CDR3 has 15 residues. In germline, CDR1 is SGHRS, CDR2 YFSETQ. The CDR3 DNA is TGCGCCAGCAGCTTGGACAGGGGTGACGACTATGGCTACACCTTC. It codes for CASSLDRGDDYGYTF.

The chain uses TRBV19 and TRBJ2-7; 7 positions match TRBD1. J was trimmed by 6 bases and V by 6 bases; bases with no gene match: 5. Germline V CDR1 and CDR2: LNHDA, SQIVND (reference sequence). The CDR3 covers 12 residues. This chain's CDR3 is CASSRQGGEQYF. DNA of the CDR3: TGTGCCAGTAGCCGACAGGGCGGCGAGCAGTACTTC.

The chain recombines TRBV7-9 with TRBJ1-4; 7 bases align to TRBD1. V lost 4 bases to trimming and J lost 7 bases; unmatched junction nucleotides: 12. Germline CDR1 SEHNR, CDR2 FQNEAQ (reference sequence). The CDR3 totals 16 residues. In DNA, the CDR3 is TGTGCCAGCAGCTCCCGGACCGGGACAGTCGTTGAAAAACTGTTTTTT. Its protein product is CASSSRTGTVVEKLFF.

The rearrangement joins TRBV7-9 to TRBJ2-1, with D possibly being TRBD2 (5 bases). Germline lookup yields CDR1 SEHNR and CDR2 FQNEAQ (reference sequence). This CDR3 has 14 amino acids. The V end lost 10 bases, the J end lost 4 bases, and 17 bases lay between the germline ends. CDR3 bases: TGTGCCACCCCGCGAGAGGGCAGATACAATGAGCAGTTCTTC. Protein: CATPREGRYNEQFF.

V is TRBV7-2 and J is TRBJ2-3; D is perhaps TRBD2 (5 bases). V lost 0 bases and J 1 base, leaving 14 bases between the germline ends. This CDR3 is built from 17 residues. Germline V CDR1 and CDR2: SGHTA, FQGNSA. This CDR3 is CASSLAGSGLGTDTQYF. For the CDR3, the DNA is TGTGCCAGCAGCTTAGCGGGGTCGGGGTTGGGCACAGATACGCAGTATTTT.

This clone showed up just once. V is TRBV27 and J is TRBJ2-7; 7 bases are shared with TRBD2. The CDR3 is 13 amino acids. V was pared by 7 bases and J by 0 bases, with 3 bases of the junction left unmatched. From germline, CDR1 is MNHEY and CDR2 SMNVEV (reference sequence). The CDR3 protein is CASIGGDSYEQYF. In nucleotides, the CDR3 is TGTGCCAGCATTGGGGGGGACTCCTACGAGCAGTACTTC.

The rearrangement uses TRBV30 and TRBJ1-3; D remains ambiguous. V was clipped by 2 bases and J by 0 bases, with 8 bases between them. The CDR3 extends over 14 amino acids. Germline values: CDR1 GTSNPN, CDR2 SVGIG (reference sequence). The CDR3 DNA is TGTGCCTGGAGTCCGGGTGTCTCTGGAAACACCATATATTTT. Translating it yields CAWSPGVSGNTIYF. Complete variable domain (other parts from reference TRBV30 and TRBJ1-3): SQTIHQWPATLVQPVGSPLSLECTVEGTSNPNLYWYRQAAGRGLQLLFYSVGIGQISSEVPQNLSASRPQDRQFILSSKKLLLSDSGFYLCAWSPGVSGNTIYFGEGSWLTVV.

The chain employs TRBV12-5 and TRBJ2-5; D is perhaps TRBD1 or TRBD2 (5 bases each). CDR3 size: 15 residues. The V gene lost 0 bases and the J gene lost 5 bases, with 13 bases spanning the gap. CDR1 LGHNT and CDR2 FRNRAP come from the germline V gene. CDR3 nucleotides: TGTGCTAGTGGTTTGGTACTTGGGGGTTTGGAGACCCAGTACTTC. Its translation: CASGLVLGGLETQYF.

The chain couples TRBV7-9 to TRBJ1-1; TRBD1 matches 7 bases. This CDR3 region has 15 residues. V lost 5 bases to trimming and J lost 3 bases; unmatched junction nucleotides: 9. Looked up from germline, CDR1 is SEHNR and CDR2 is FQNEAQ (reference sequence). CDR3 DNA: TGTGCCAGCAGCATACTAGGGGGCGTACACACTGAAGCTTTCTTT. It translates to CASSILGGVHTEAFF.

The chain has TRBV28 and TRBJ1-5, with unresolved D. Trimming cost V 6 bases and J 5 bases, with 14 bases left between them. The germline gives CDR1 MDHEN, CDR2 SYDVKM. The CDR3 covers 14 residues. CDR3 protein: CASSTSSGDQPQHF. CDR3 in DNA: TGTGCCAGCAGCACGTCCAGCGGAGATCAGCCCCAGCATTTT.

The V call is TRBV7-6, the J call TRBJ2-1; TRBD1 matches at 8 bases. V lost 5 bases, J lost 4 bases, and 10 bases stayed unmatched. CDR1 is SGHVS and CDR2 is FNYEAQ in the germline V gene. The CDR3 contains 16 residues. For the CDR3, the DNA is TGTGCCAGCAGCGCAGTACAGGGGGAGCTTTACAATGAGCAGTTCTTC. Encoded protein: CASSAVQGELYNEQFF.

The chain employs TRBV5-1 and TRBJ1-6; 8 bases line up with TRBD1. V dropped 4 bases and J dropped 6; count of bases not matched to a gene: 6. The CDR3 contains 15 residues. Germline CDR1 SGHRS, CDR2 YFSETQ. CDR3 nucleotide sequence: TGCGCCAGCAGCCCGGGACAGGCTAGTAATTCACCCCTCCACTTT. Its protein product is CASSPGQASNSPLHF.

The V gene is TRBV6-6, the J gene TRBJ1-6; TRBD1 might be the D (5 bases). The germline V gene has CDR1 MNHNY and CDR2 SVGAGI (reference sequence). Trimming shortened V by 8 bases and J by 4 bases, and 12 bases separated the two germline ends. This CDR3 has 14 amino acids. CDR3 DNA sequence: TGTGCCAGCGCAGGGAGTCCGTATAATTCACCCCTCCACTTT. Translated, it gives CASAGSPYNSPLHF.

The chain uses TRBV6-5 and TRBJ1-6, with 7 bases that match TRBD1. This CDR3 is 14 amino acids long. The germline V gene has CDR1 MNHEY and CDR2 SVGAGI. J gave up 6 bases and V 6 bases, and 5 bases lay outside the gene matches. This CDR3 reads CASRSTGLNSPLHF. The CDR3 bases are TGTGCCAGCAGATCGACAGGGCTTAATTCACCCCTCCACTTT.

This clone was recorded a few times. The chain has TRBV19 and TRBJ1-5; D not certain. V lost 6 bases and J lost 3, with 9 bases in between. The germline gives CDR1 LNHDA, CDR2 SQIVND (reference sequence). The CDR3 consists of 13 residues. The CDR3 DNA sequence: TGTGCCAGTAGGGGTGGCCTCAATCAGCCCCAGCATTTT. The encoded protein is CASRGGLNQPQHF.

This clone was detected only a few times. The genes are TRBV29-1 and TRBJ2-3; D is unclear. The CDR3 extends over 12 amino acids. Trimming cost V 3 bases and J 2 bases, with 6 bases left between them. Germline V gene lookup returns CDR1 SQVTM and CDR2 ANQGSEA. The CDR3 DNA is TGCAGCGTTGAGTCTTTCACAGATACGCAGTATTTT. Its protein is CSVESFTDTQYF.

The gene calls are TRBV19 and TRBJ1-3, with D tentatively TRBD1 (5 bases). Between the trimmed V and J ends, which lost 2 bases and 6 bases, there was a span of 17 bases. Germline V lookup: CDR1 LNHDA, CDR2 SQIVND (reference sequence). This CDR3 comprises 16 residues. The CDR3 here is CASSISGPPSVNTIYF. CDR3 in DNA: TGTGCCAGTAGTATATCGGGGCCCCCGTCGGTAAACACCATATATTTT.

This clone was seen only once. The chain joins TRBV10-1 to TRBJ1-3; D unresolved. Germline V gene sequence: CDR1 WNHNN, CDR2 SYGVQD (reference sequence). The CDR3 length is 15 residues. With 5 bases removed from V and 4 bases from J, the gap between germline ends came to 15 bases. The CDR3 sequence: CASSPHPALGNTIYF. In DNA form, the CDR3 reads TGCGCCAGCAGTCCCCACCCTGCTCTGGGAAACACCATATATTTT.